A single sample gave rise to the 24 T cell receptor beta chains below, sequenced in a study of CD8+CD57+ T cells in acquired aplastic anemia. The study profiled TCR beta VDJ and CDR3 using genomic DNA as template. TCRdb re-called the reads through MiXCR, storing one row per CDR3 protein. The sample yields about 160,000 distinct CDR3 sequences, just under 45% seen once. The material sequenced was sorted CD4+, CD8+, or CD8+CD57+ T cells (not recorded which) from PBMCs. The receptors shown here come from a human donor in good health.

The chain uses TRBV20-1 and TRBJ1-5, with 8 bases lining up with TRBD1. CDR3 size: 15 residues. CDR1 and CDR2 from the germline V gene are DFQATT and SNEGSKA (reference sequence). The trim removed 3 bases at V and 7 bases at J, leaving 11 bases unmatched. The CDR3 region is CSASLGQGVSQPQHF. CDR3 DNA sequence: TGCAGTGCTAGTCTCGGACAGGGTGTTAGCCAGCCCCAGCATTTT.

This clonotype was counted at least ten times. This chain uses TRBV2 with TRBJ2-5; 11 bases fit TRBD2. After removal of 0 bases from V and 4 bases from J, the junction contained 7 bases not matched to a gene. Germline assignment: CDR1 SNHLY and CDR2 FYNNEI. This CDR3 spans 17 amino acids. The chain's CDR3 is CASSEAGFSGRAETQYF. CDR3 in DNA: TGTGCCAGCAGTGAAGCGGGGTTTAGCGGGAGGGCAGAGACCCAGTACTTC.

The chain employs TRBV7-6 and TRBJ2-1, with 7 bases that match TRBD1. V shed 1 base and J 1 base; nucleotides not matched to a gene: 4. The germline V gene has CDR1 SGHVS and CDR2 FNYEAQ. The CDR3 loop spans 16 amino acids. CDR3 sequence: CASSLGTGESYNEQFF. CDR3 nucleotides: TGTGCCAGCAGCTTAGGTACAGGGGAGTCCTACAATGAGCAGTTCTTC.

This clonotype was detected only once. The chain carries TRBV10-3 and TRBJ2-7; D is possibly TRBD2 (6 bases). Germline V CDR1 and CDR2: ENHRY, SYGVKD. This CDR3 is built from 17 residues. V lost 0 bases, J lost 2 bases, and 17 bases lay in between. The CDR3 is CAISESRGGERTYEQYF. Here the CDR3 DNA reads TGTGCCATCAGTGAGTCGCGGGGCGGGGAGAGGACCTACGAGCAGTACTTC.

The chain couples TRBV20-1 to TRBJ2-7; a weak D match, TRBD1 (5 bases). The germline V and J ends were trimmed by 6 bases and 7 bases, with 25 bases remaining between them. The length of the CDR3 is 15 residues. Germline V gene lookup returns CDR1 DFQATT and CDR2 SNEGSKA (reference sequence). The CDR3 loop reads CSASSLQDTSQEQYF. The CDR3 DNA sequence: TGCAGTGCCAGCTCACTTCAGGACACCTCTCAAGAGCAGTACTTC.

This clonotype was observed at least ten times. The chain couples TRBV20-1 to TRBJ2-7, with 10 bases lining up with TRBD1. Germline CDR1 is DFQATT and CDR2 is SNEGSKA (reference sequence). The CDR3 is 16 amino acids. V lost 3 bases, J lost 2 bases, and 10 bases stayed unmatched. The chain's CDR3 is CSARPSPGQGPYEQYF. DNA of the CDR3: TGCAGTGCTAGGCCTAGTCCGGGACAGGGGCCCTACGAGCAGTACTTC.

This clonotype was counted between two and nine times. This chain's CDR3 is CASSSQPLEEKLFF. The CDR3 bases are TGTGCCAGCAGTTCGCAACCGCTGGAGGAAAAACTGTTTTTT. This chain uses TRBV6-5 with TRBJ1-4; D is unclear. V lost 4 bases and J lost 8, with 14 bases in between. Germline CDR1 MNHEY, CDR2 SVGAGI. The CDR3 is made up of 14 amino acids.

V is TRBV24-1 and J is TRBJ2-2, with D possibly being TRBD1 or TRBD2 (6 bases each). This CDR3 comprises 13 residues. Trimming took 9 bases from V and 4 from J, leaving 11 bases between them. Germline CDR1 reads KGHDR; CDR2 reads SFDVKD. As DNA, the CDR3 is TGTGCCACCGGAGGGGGGCTCACCGGGGAGCTGTTTTTT. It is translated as CATGGGLTGELFF.

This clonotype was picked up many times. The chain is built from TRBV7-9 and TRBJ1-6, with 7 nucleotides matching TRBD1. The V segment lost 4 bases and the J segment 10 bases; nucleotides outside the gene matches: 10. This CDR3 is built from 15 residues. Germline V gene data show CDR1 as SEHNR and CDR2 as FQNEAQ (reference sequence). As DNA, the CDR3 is TGTGCCAGCAGCTCCCACCGGGACAGAGGCTCACCCCTCCACTTT. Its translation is CASSSHRDRGSPLHF.

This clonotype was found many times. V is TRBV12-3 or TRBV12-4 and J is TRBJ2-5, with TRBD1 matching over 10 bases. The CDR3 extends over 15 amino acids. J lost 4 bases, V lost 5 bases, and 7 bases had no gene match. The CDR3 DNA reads TGTGCCAGCAGTCCGGGACAGGGGAGAACAGAGACCCAGTACTTC. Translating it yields CASSPGQGRTETQYF.

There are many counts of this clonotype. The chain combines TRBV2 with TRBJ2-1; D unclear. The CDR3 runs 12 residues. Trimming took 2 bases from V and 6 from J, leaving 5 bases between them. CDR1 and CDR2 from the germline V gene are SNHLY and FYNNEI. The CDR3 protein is CASSELGNEQFF. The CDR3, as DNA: TGTGCCAGCAGTGAACTTGGCAATGAGCAGTTCTTC.

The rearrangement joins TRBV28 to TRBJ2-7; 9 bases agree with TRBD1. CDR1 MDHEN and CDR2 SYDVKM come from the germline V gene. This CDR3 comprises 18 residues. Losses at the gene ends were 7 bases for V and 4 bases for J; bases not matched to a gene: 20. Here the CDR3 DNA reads TGTGCCAGCACCGTGAGGGGACAGGGTGTTTTTGGCTCATACGAGCAGTACTTC. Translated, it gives CASTVRGQGVFGSYEQYF.

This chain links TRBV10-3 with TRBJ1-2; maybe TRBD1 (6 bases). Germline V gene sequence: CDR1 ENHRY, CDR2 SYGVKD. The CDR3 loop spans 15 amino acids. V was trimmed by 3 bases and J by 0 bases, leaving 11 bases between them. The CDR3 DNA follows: TGTGCCATCAGTGAAGCCAGACAGGCTAACTATGGCTACACCTTC. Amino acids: CAISEARQANYGYTF.

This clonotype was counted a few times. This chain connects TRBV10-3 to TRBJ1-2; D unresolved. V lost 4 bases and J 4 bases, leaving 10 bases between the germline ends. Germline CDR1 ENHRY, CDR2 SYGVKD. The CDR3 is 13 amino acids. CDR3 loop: CAISVEQFYGYTF. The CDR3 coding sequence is TGTGCCATCAGTGTAGAACAGTTCTATGGCTACACCTTC.

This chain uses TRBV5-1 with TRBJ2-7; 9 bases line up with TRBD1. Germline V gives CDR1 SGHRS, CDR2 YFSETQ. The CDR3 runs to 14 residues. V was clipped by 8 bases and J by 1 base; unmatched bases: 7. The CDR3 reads CASSLQGASYEQYF. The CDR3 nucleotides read TGCGCCAGTTCTTTACAGGGGGCGTCCTACGAGCAGTACTTC.

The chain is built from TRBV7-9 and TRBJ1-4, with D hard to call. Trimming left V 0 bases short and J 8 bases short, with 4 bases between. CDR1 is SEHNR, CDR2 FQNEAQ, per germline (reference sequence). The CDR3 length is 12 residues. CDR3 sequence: CASSLASEKLFF. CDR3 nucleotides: TGTGCCAGCAGCTTAGCTTCGGAAAAACTGTTTTTT.

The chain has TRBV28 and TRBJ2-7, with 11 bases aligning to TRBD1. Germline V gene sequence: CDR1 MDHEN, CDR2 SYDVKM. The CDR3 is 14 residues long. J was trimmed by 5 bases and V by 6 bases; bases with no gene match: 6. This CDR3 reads CASSGDRGFHEQYF. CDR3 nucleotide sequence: TGTGCCAGCAGCGGGGACAGGGGGTTCCACGAGCAGTACTTC.

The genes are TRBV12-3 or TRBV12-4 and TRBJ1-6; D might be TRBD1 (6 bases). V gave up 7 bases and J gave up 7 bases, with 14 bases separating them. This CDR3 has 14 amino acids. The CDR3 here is CASNRGGLNSPLHF. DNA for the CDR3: TGTGCCAGCAACCGAGGGGGTCTGAATTCACCCCTCCACTTT.

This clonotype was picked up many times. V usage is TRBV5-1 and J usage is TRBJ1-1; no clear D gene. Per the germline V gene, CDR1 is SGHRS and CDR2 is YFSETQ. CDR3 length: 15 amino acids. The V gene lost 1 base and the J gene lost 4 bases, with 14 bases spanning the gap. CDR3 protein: CASSLSMGEGTEAFF. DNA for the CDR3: TGCGCCAGCAGCTTGTCAATGGGAGAGGGCACTGAAGCTTTCTTT.

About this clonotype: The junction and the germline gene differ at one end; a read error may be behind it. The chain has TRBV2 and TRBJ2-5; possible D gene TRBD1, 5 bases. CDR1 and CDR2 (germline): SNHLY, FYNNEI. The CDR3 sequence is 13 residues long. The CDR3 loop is CASSVEGQPRGFF. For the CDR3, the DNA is TGTGCCAGCAGTGTTGAAGGGCAGCCTAGGGGATTCTTC.

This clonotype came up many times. DNA of the CDR3: TGTGCCAGCAGCCTGGATCTCAATCAGCCCCAGCATTTT. This translates into CASSLDLNQPQHF. The rearrangement uses TRBV6-4 and TRBJ1-5; unclear D gene. CDR3 length: 13 residues. V was cut by 6 bases and J by 3 bases, with 9 bases left in between. Germline CDR1 reads MRHNA; CDR2 reads SNTAGT.

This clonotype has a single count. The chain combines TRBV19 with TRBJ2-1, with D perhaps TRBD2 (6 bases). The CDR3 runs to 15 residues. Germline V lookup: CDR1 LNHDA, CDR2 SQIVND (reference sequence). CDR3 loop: CARDGASDTYNEQFF. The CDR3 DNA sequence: TGTGCTAGAGATGGGGCTAGCGATACCTACAATGAGCAGTTCTTC.

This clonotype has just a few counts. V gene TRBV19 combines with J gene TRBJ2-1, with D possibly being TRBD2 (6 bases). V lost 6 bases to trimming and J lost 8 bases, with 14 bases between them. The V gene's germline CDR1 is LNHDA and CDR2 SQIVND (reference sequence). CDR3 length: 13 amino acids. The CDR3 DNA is TGTGCCAGTAGCCCCGCCGCGGGGCATGAGCAGTTCTTC. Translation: CASSPAAGHEQFF.

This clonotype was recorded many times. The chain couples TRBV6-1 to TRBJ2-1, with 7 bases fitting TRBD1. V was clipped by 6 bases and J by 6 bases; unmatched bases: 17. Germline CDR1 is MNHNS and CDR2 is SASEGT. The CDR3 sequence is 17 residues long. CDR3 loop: CASSRGQVSFSPNEQFF. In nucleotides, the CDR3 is TGTGCCAGCAGCCGCGGACAGGTCAGTTTTTCTCCCAATGAGCAGTTCTTC.